This entry describes one T cell receptor beta chain. The entry originates in a study of blood T cell repertoires in COVID-19. Background on the study: Samples taken during acute and convalescent COVID-19 were collected in the United States, Italy and Spain. Sources were T cells, B-cell-depleted T cells, or PBMCs; the material itself was cDNA or gDNA.

Original methodology: Researchers report that nucleated cell counts were estimated from reference gene primer amplification. The table came from immunoSEQ multiplex PCR; TCRdb's copy has only in-frame clones and leaves some out. That table furnishes V, J and clone size, whereas the DNA furnished D and trimming. The sample lists around 130,000 clones, about 84% occurring once. Looked up from germline, CDR1 is SGHAT and CDR2 is FQNNGV. Trimming cost V 5 bases and J 0 bases, with 15 bases left between them. The CDR3 sequence is 16 residues long. The V gene is TRBV11-2, the J gene TRBJ2-3; the D is unclear. Sequences were obtained from peripheral blood. This sequence originates from a woman aged 55-69 years with acute or convalescent COVID-19. The CDR3 DNA reads as TGTGCCAGCAGCCCCAGCCGGGTCCCTAGCACAGATACGCAGTATTTT. Its protein product is CASSPSRVPSTDTQYF.